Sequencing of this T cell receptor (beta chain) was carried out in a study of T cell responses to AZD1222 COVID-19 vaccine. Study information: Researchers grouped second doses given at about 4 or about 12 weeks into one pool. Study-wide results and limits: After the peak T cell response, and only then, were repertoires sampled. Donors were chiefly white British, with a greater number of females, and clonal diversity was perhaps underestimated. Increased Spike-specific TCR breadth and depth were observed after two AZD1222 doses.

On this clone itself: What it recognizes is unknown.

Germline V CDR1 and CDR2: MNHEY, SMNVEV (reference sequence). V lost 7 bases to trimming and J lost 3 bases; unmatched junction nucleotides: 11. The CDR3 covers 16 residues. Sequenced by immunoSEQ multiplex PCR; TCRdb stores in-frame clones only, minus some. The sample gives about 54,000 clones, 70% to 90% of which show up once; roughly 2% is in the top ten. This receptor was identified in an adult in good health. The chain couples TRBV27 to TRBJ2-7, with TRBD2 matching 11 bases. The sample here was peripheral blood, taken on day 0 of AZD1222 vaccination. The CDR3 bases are TGTGCCAGCAAAACTAGCGGGAGTTGGGATTTCTACGAGCAGTACTTC. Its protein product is CASKTSGSWDFYEQYF.